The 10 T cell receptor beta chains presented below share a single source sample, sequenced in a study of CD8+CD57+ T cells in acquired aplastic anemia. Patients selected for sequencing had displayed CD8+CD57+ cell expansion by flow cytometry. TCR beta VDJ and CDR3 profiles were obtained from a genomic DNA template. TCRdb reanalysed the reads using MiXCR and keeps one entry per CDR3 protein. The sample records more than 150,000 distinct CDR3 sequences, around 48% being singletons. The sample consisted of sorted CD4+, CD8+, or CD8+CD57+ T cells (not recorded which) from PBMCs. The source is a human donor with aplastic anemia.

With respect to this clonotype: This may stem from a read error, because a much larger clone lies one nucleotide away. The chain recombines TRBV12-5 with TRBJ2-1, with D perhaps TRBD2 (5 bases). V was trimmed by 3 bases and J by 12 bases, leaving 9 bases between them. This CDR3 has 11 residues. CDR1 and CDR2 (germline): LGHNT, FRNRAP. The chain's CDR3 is CASGLRGRQFF. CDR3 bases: TGTGCTAGTGGTTTACGGGGTAGGCAGTTCTTC.

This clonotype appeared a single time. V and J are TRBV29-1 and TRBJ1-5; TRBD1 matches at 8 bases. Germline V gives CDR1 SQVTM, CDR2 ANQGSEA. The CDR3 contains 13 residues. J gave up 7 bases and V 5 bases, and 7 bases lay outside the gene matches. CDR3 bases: TGCAGCGTTTCTCAGGGGGCCAGGCAGCCCCAGCATTTT. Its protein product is CSVSQGARQPQHF.

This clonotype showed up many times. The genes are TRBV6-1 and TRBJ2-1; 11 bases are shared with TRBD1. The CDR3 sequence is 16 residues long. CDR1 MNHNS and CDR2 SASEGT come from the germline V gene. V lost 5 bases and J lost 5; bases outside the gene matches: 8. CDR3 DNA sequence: TGTGCCAGCAGTAGTATCGGGACAGGGGGTCACAATGAGCAGTTCTTC. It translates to CASSSIGTGGHNEQFF.

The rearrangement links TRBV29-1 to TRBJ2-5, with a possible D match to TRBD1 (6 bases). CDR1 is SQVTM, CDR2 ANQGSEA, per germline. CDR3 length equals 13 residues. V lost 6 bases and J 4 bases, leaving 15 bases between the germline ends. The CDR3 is CSVRQGQGETQYF. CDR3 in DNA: TGCAGCGTCCGGCAGGGGCAGGGAGAGACCCAGTACTTC.

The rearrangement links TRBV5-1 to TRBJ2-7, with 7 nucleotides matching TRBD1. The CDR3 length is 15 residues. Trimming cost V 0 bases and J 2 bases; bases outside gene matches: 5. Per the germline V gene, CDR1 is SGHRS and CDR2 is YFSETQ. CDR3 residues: CASSLEQGLTYEQYF. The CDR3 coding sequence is TGCGCCAGCAGCTTGGAACAGGGGCTTACCTACGAGCAGTACTTC.

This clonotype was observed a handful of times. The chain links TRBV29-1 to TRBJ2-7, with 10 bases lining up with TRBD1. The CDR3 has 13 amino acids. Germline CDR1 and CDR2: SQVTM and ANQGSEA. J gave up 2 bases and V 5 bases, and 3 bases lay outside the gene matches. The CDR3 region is CSVTGTGAYEQYF. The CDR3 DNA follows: TGCAGCGTTACCGGGACAGGGGCCTACGAGCAGTACTTC.

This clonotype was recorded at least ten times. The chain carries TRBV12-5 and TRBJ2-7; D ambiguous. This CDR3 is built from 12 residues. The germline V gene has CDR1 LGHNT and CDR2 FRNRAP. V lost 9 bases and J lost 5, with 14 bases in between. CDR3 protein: CASAQPWDEQYF. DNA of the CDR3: TGTGCTAGCGCCCAGCCGTGGGACGAGCAGTACTTC.

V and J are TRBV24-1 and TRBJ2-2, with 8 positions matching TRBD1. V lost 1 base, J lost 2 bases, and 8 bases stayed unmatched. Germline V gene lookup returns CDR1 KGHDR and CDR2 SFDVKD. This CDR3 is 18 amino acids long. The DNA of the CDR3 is TGTGCCACCAGTGATTTTCCAACAGGGGGTGATAACACCGGGGAGCTGTTTTTT. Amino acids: CATSDFPTGGDNTGELFF.

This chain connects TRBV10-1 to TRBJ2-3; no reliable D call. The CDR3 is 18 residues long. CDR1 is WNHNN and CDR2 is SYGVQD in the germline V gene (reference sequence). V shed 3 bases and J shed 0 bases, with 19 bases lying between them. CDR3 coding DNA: TGCGCCAGCAGTGAATACCCCCCATCGGTCACTAGCACAGATACGCAGTATTTT. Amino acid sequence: CASSEYPPSVTSTDTQYF.

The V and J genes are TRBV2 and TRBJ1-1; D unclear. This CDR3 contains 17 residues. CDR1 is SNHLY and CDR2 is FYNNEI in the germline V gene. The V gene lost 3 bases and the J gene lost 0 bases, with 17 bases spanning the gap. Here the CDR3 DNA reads TGTGCCAGCAGTGACGGACGCCAGGTGATTATGAACACTGAAGCTTTCTTT. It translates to CASSDGRQVIMNTEAFF.